The 8 T cell receptor beta chains presented below share a single source sample, sequenced in a study of T cell repertoires in cytomegalovirus infection. TCRdb recomputed calls from the reads with MiXCR, one row per CDR3 protein. The table lists under 850,000 distinct CDR3 sequences, 35% to 45% of them singletons, with under 3.5% in the top ten. Sequencing was carried out using PBMCs. These receptors all stem from a human donor in good health (CMV status not recorded). Some clones in this sample may be carry-over from other donors' samples.

This clonotype was seen a handful of times. The rearrangement links TRBV4-1 to TRBJ1-1; no clear D. Germline V gene sequence: CDR1 MGHRA, CDR2 YSYEKL. The V and J ends lost 1 base and 1 base respectively, with 7 bases between them. The CDR3 spans 14 residues. Here the CDR3 DNA reads TGCGCCAGCAGCCAAGGGGGTTCGAACACTGAAGCTTTCTTT. It yields the protein CASSQGGSNTEAFF.

The V and J genes are TRBV28 and TRBJ2-4; no reliable D call. The length of the CDR3 is 14 residues. V gave up 5 bases and J gave up 0 bases, with 8 bases separating them. Germline CDR1 is MDHEN and CDR2 is SYDVKM. CDR3 DNA sequence: TGTGCCAGCAGTGTAACCCTAGCCAAAAACATTCAGTACTTC. This translates into CASSVTLAKNIQYF.

The sample holds a few counts of this clonotype. V usage is TRBV7-2 and J usage is TRBJ1-2, with D possibly matching TRBD1 (6 bases). Germline loops: CDR1 SGHTA, CDR2 FQGNSA. Trimming took 1 base from V and 4 from J, leaving 16 bases between them. CDR3 length: 16 residues. The CDR3 nucleotides read TGTGCCAGCAGCTTAGGGACAGCGGGTGTAGGCTATGGCTACACCTTC. This translates into CASSLGTAGVGYGYTF.

The chain couples TRBV7-9 to TRBJ2-7; 10 bases align to TRBD2. V shed 5 bases, J shed 4 bases, and the junction held 8 bases outside the gene matches. Germline assignment: CDR1 SEHNR and CDR2 FQNEAQ (reference sequence). This CDR3 spans 15 amino acids. The DNA for the CDR3 is TGTGCCAGCAGCGGTAGGACTAGCGGAACATACGAGCAGTACTTC. Residues: CASSGRTSGTYEQYF.

The rearrangement links TRBV5-1 to TRBJ1-5; 7 bases agree with TRBD1. V shed 0 bases, J shed 4 bases, and the junction held 10 bases outside the gene matches. The germline gives CDR1 SGHRS, CDR2 YFSETQ. The CDR3 loop spans 17 amino acids. Written as DNA, the CDR3 is TGCGCCAGCAGCTTGGGGTTTATGGGGACAGAAAATCAGCCCCAGCATTTT. Protein product: CASSLGFMGTENQPQHF.

V gene TRBV29-1 combines with J gene TRBJ1-1, with 8 nucleotides matching TRBD1. The germline gives CDR1 SQVTM, CDR2 ANQGSEA. Trimming removed 7 bases from V and 0 bases from J; junction bases left unmatched: 7. The CDR3 contains 14 residues. The CDR3 here is CSARQGSLNTEAFF. Here the CDR3 DNA reads TGCAGCGCCCGACAGGGGTCCCTGAACACTGAAGCTTTCTTT.

This chain uses TRBV20-1 with TRBJ2-5, with D possibly being TRBD1 (5 bases). The CDR3 is made up of 14 amino acids. V lost 3 bases and J lost 0, with 11 bases in between. Germline-derived CDR1 and CDR2 are DFQATT and SNEGSKA (reference sequence). The CDR3 spells CSASSRRDQETQYF. The CDR3 nucleotides read TGCAGTGCTAGTAGTCGCAGGGACCAAGAGACCCAGTACTTC.

J is TRBJ2-2 and V is TRBV6-6; no reliable D call. This CDR3 comprises 17 residues. V was clipped by 4 bases and J by 0 bases, with 15 bases between them. Germline V gives CDR1 MNHNY, CDR2 SVGAGI (reference sequence). The DNA for the CDR3 is TGTGCCAGCAGTTCAAGGGCAGTCATAACGAACACCGGGGAGCTGTTTTTT. Translation: CASSSRAVITNTGELFF.